This paragraph covers one TCR beta chain sequence. The antigen is undetermined. This CDR3 is 18 amino acids long. Trimming pared 6 bases from V and 0 bases from J, leaving 21 bases between. CDR1 MNHEY and CDR2 SMNVEV come from the germline V gene (reference sequence). This specimen comes from a study of radiotherapy plus CTLA-4 blockade in lung cancer. Study outcomes and limitations: Reports identified early blood T cell clone dynamics, with interferon-beta, as the best response predictor. Blood-borne expansion of tumor-derived TCR clones followed radiotherapy plus ipilimumab.

Profiling relied on immunoSEQ multiplex PCR, and the TCRdb table lists in-frame clones only, not all of them. The sample shows some 73,000 clones, more than 80% of them seen only once. This TCR was recovered from a human donor with non-small cell lung cancer who had stable disease on radiotherapy plus ipilimumab. The chain uses TRBV27 and TRBJ1-5, with a possible D match to TRBD1 (5 bases). This specimen consisted of peripheral blood, obtained from a patient treated with radiotherapy plus ipilimumab. The CDR3: CASSPATVPRYSNQPQHF. The CDR3, as DNA: TGTGCCAGCAGCCCAGCGACAGTTCCCCGTTATAGCAATCAGCCCCAGCATTTT.